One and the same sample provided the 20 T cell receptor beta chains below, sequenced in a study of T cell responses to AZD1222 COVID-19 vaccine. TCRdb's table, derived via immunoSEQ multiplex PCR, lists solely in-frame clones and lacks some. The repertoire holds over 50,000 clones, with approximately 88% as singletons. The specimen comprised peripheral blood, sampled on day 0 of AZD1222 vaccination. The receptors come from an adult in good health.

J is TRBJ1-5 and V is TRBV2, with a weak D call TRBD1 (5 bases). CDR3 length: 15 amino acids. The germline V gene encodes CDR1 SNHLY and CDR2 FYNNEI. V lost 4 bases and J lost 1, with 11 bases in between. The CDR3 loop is CASSVYPGSNQPQHF. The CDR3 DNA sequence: TGTGCCAGCAGTGTCTACCCAGGGAGCAATCAGCCCCAGCATTTT.

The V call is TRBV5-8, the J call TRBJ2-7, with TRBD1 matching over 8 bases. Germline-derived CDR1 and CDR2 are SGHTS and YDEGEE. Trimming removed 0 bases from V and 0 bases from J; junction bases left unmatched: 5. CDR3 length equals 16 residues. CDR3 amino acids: CASSLGQGAFSYEQYF. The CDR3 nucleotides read TGTGCCAGCAGCTTGGGGCAGGGGGCCTTCTCCTACGAGCAGTACTTC.

CDR3 in DNA: TGTGCCAGTAGTACCACAGGGGCCTACGAGCAGTACTTC. This sequence encodes CASSTTGAYEQYF. The chain joins TRBV19 to TRBJ2-7; 7 bases map to TRBD1. This CDR3 contains 13 residues. The V and J ends lost 4 bases and 2 bases, in that order; junction bases with no gene match: 2. Germline assignment: CDR1 LNHDA and CDR2 SQIVND (reference sequence).

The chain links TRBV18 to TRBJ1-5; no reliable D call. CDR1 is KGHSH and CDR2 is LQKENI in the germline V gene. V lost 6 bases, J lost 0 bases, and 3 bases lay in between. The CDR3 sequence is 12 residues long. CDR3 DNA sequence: TGTGCCAGCTCCGCTAGCAATCAGCCCCAGCATTTT. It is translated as CASSASNQPQHF.

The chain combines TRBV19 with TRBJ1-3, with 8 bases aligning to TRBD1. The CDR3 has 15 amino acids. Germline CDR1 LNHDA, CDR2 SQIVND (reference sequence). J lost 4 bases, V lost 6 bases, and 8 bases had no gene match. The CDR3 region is CASSATGATGNTIYF. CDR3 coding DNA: TGTGCCAGTAGCGCGACAGGGGCTACAGGAAACACCATATATTTT.

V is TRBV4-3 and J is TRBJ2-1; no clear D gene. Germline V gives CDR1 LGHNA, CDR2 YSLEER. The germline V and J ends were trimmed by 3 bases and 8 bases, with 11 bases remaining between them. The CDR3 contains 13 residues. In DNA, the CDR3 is TGCGCCAGCAGCCATCAATATAGGGATGAGCAGTTCTTC. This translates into CASSHQYRDEQFF.

The CDR3 DNA is TGTGCCAGCTCTACAGCGACTTATAGCAATCAGCCCCAGCATTTT. This codes for CASSTATYSNQPQHF. This rearrangement joins TRBV2 to TRBJ1-5, with D unclear. From germline, CDR1 is SNHLY and CDR2 FYNNEI. V was pared by 8 bases and J by 0 bases, with 14 bases between. The CDR3 runs 15 residues.

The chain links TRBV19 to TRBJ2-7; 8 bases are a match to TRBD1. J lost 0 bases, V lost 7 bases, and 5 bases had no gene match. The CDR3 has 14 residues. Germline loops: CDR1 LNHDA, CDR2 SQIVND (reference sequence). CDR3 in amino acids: CASNPGQGSYEQYF. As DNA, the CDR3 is TGTGCCAGTAATCCCGGACAGGGCTCCTACGAGCAGTACTTC.

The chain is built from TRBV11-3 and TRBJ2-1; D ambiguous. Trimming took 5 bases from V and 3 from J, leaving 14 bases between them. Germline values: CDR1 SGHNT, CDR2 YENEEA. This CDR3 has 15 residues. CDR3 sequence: CASSPPSVVYNEQFF. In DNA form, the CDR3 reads TGTGCCAGCAGCCCCCCTTCAGTGGTCTACAATGAGCAGTTCTTC.

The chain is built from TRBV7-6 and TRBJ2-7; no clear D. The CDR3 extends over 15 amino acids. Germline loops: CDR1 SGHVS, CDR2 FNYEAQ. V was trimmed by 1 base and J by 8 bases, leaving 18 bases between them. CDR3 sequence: CASSLDPLLPLQQYF. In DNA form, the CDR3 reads TGTGCCAGCAGCTTAGATCCCCTCTTACCCCTCCAGCAGTACTTC. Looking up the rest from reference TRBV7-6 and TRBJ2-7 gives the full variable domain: GAGVSQSPRYKVTKRGQDVALRCDPISGHVSLYWYRQALGQGPEFLTYFNYEAQQDKSGLPNDRFSAERPEGSISTLTIQRTEQRDSAMYRCASSLDPLLPLQQYFGPGTRLTVT.

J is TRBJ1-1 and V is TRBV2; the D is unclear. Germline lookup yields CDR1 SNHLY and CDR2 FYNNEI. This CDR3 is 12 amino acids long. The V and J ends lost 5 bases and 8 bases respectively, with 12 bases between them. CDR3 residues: CASSLVTAEAFF. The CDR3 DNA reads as TGTGCCAGCAGTCTGGTTACAGCAGAAGCTTTCTTT.

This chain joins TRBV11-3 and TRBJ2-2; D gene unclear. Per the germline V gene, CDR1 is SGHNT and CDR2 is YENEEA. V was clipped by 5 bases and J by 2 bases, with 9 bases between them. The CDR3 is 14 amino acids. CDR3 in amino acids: CASSLGSNTGELFF. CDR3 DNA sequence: TGTGCCAGCAGCCTAGGGTCCAACACCGGGGAGCTGTTTTTT.

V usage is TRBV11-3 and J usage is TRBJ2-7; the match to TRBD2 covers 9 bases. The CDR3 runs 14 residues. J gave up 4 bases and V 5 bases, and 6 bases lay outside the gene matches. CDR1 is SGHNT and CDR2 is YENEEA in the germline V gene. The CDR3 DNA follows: TGTGCCAGCAGCCGTTCGACTAGCGGTTACGAGCAGTACTTC. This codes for CASSRSTSGYEQYF.

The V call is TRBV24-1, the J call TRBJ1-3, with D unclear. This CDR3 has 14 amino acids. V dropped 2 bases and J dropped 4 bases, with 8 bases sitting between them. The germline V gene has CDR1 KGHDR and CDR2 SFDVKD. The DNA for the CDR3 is TGTGCCACCAGTGATTCGGGAACCGGAAACACCATATATTTT. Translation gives CATSDSGTGNTIYF.

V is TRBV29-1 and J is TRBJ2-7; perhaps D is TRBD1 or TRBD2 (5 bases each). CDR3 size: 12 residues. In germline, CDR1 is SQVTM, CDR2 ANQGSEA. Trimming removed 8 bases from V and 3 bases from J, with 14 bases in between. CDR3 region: CSYGTDYYEQYF. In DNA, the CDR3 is TGCAGCTACGGGACGGATTACTACGAGCAGTACTTC.

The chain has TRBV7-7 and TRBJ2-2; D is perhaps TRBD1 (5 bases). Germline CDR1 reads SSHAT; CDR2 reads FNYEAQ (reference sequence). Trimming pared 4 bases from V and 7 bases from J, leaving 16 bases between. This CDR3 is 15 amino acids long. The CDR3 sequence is CASSSPLRGDGELFF. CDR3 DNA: TGTGCCAGCAGCTCCCCCCTAAGGGGTGACGGGGAGCTGTTTTTT.

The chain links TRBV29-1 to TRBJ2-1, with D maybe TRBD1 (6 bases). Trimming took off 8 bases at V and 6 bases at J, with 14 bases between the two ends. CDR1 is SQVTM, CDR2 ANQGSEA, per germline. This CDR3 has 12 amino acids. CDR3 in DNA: TGCAGCTTTCAAAGAGGGGGCAATGAGCAGTTCTTC. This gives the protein CSFQRGGNEQFF.

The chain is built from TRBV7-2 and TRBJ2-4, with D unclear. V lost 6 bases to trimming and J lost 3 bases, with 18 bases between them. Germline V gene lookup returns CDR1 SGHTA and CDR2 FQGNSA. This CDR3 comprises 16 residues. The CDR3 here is CASSFARTGVKNIQYF. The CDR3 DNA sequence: TGTGCCAGCAGTTTCGCCCGGACGGGTGTCAAAAACATTCAGTACTTC. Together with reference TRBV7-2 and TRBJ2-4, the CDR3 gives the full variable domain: GAGVSQSPSNKVTEKGKDVELRCDPISGHTALYWYRQSLGQGLEFLIYFQGNSAPDKSGLPSDRFSAERTGGSVSTLTIQRTQQEDSAVYLCASSFARTGVKNIQYFGAGTRLSVL.

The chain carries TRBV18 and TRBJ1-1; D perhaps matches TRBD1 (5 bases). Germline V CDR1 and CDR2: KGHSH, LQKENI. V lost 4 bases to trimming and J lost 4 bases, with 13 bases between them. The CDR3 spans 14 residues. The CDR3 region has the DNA TGTGCCAGCTCACGGGCTGGGGCTGGCACTGAAGCTTTCTTT. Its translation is CASSRAGAGTEAFF. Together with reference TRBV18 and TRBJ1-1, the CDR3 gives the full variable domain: NAGVMQNPRHLVRRRGQEARLRCSPMKGHSHVYWYRQLPEEGLKFMVYLQKENIIDESGMPKERFSAEFPKEGPSILRIQQVVRGDSAAYFCASSRAGAGTEAFFGQGTRLTVV.

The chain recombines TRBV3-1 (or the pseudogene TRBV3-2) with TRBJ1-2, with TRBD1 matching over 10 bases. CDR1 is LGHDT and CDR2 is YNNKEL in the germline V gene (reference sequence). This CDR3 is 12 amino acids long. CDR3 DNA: TGTGTGGCCGGGACAGGGGCCTATGGCTACACCTTC. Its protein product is CVAGTGAYGYTF.